In its sample, the clone carrying this T cell receptor beta chain was seen a few times. Antigen specificity is unknown. The junction shows a germline mismatch at one end, possibly a read error. This sample is drawn from a study of T-cell memory formation after mild COVID-19. The CDR3 consists of 17 residues. Germline CDR1 and CDR2: SGHRS and YFSETQ. The study, taken as a whole, reports: Pre-infection memory harbored some responding clones, suggesting cross-reactive memory joined. CD4+ clones that contracted lay mainly in CM and EM; CD8+ ones lay in EMRA. Contracting clones, day 15 to 85, had balanced CD4/CD8, and later expanders favored CD4+.

TCR alpha and TCR beta cDNA libraries carrying sample barcodes and UMIs were produced by 5'RACE using constant-segment primers. In TCRdb, the 5' RACE reads were re-called with MiXCR into one record per CDR3 protein. The sample has approximately 570,000 distinct CDR3 sequences, approximately 19% seen once. The chain recombines TRBV5-1 with TRBJ1-2, with 9 positions matching TRBD1. This clonotype originated in an adult woman who had mild COVID-19 (a few samples of this study predate the infection). Cell type and time point are not known. Sequencing input: PBMCs or a T cell subset sorted from them (not recorded which). The CDR3 DNA sequence: TGCGCCAGCAGCTTCCTCACATCCGGGACAGGGCCACCTCGGATGGCCTTC. Protein sequence: CASSFLTSGTGPPRMAF.